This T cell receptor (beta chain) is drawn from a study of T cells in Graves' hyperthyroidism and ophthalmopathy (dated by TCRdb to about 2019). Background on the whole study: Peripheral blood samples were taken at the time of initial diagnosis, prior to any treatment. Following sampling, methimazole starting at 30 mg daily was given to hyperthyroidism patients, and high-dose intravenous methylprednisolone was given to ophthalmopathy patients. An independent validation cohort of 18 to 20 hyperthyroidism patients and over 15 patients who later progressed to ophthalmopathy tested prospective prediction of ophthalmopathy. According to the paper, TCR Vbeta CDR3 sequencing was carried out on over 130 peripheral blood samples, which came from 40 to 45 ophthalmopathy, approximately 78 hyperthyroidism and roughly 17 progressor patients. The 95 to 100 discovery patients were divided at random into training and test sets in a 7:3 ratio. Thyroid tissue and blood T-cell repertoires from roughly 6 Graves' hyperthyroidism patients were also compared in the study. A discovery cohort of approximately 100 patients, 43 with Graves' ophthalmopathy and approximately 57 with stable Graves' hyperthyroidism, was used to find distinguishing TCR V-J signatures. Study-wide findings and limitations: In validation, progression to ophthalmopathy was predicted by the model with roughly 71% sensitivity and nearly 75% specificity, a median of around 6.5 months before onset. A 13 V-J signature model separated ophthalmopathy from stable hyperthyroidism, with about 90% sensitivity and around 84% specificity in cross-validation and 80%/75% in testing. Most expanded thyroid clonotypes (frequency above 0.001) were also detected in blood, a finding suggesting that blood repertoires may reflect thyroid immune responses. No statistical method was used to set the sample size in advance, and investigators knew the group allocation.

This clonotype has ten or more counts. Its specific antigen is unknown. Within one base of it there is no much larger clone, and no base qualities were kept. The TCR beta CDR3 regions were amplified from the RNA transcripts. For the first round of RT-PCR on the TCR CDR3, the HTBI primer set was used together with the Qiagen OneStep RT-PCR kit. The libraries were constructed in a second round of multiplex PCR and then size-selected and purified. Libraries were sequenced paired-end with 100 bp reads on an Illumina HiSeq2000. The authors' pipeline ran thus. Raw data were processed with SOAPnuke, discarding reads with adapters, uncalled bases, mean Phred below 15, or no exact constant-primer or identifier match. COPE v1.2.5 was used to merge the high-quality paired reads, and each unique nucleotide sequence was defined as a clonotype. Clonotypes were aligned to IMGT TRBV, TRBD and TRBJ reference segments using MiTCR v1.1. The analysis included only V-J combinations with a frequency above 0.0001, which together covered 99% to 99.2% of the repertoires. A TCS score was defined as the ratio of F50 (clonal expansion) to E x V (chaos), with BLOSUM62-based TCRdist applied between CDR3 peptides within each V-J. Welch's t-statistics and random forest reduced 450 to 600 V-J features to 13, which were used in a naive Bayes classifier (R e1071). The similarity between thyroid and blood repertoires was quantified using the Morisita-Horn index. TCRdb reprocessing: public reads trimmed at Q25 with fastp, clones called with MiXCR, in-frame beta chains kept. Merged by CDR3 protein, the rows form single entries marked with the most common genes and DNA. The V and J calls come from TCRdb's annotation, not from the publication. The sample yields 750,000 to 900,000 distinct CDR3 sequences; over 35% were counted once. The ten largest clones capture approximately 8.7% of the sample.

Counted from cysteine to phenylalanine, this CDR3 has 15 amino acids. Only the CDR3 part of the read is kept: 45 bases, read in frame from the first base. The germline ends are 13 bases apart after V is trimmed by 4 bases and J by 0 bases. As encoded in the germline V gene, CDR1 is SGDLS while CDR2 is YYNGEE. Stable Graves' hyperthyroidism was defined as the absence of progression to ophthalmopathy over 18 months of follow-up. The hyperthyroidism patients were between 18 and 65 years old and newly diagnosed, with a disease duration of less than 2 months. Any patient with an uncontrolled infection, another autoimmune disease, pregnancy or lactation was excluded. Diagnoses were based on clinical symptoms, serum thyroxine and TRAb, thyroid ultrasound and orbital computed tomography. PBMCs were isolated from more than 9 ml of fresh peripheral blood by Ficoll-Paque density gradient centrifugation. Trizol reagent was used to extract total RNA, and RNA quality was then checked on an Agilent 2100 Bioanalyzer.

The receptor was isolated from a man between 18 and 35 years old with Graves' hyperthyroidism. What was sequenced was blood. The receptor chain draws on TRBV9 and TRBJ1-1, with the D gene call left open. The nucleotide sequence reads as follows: TGTGCCAGCAGCAAGGACCCGGGGATGAACACTGAAGCTTTCTTT. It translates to CASSKDPGMNTEAFF.